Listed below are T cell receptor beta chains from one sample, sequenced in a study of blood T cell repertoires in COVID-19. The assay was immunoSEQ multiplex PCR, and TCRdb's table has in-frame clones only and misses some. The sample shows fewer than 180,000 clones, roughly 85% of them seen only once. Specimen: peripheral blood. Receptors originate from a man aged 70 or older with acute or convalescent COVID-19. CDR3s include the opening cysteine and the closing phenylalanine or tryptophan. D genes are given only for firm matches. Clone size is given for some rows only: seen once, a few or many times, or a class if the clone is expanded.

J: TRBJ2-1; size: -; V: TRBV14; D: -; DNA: TGTGCCAGCAGCCAGTTTTCTGCGGGTAGGGAGCAGTTCTTC; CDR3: CASSQFSAGREQFF
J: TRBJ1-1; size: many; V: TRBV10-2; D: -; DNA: TGCGCCAGCAGTGGGGCAGGGGCCGACACTGAAGCTTTCTTT; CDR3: CASSGAGADTEAFF
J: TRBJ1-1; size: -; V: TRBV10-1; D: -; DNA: TGCGCCAGCAGTGAGGGGGGACACCAGAACACTGAAGCTTTCTTT; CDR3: CASSEGGHQNTEAFF
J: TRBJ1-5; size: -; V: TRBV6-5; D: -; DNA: TGTGCCAGCACCTACGGTCACAATCAGCCCCAGCATTTT; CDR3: CASTYGHNQPQHF
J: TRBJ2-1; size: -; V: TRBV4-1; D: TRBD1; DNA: TGCGCCAGCAGCCAAGAGACAGGGAGCTACAATGAGCAGTTCTTC; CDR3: CASSQETGSYNEQFF
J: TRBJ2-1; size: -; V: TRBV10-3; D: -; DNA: TGTGCCATCATGGGACATGAGGGGGGGGAGCAGTTCTTC; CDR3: CAIMGHEGGEQFF
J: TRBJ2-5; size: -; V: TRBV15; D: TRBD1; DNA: TGTGCCACCAGCATTGACAGGGGGACCCAAGAGACCCAGTACTTC; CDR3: CATSIDRGTQETQYF
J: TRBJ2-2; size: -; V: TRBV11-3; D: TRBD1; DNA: TGTGCCAGCAGCCCACGACTCCGGGACAGAAACACCGGGGAGCTGTTTTTT; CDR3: CASSPRLRDRNTGELFF
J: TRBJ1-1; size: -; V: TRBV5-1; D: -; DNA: TGCGCCAGCAGCTTGCGAGGAAGTGGCACTGAAGCTTTCTTT; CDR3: CASSLRGSGTEAFF
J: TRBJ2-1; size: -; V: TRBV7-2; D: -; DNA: TGTGCCAGCAGCTTACCGGGGTTCTTCAATGAGCAGTTCTTC; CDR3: CASSLPGFFNEQFF
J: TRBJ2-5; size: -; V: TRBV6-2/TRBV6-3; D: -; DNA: TGTGCCAGCAGTTACAATGGCAGGCGCCAAGAGACCCAGTACTTC; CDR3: CASSYNGRRQETQYF
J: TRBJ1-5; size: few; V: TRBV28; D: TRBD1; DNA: TGTGCCAGCAGTTTGGGTGGTGAGGGGGCGGGTCAGCCCCAGCATTTT; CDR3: CASSLGGEGAGQPQHF
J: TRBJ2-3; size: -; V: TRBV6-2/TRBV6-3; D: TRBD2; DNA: TGTGCCAGCAGTTACTCGATCTCTGGCGGGAGTCCAGATACGCAGTATTTT; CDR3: CASSYSISGGSPDTQYF
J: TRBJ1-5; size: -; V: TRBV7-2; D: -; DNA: TGTGCCAGCAGCTTAGATCCAGGCAATCAGCCCCAGCATTTT; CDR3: CASSLDPGNQPQHF
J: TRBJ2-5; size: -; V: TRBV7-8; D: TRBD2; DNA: TGTGCCAGCAGCGCGGCGGGGGGGGGTTATCAAGAGACCCAGTACTTC; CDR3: CASSAAGGGYQETQYF
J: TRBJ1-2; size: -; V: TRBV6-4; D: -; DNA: TGTGCCAGCAGACCTCCAGGGTTCAACTATGGCTACACCTTC; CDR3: CASRPPGFNYGYTF
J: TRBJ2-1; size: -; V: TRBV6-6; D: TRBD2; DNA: TGTGCCAGCAGCTCTCTACGGGGAACTACGGCACGTCAGGGGACTAGCGGCTACAATGAGCAGTTCTTC; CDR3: CASSSLRGTTARQGTSGYNEQFF
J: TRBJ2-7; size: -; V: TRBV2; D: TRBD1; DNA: TGTGCCAGCAGTGAAGCGACCGGGACAGGATACTACGAGCAGTACTTC; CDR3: CASSEATGTGYYEQYF
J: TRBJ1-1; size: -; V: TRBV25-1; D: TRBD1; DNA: TGTGCCAGCAGTGAATATTGGGGACAGGAAACTGAAGCTTTCTTT; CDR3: CASSEYWGQETEAFF
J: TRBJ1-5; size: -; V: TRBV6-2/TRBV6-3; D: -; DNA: TGTGCCAGCAGTTTGGGGGGACTTTATAGCAATCAGCCCCAGCATTTT; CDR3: CASSLGGLYSNQPQHF
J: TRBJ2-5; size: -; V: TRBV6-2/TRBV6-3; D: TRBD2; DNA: TGTGCCAGCAGTTACCCCGGGACTAGCGGGCCGCAAGAGACCCAGTACTTC; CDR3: CASSYPGTSGPQETQYF
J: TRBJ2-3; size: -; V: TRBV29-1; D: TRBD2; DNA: TGCAGCCATGAAGGGCGGGAGAGCACAGATACGCAGTATTTT; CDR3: CSHEGRESTDTQYF